The 5 T cell receptor beta chains below were found in one sample sequenced in a study of T-cell memory formation after mild COVID-19. TCRdb processed the 5' RACE reads anew with MiXCR; each CDR3 protein has one entry. This table holds about 440,000 distinct CDR3 sequences, around 19% found once. The sample consisted of PBMCs or a T cell subset sorted from them (not recorded which). These receptors came from an adult woman who had mild COVID-19 (a few samples of this study predate the infection). Cell type and time point are not known.

The chain uses TRBV12-3 or TRBV12-4 and TRBJ2-5; 10 bases match TRBD1. CDR3 size: 15 residues. Losses at the gene ends were 5 bases for V and 6 bases for J; bases not matched to a gene: 9. The CDR3 here is CASSVRTGGRKTQYF. The CDR3 DNA is TGTGCCAGCAGTGTACGGACAGGGGGTAGGAAGACCCAGTACTTC.

This clonotype was recorded a few times. The genes are TRBV6-5 and TRBJ1-5; TRBD1 aligns across 7 bases. The V segment lost 6 bases and the J segment 3 bases; nucleotides outside the gene matches: 2. Germline values: CDR1 MNHEY, CDR2 SVGAGI. The CDR3 is 13 amino acids. The chain's CDR3 is CASRGTANQPQHF. CDR3 DNA sequence: TGTGCCAGCAGAGGGACAGCCAATCAGCCCCAGCATTTT.

The rearrangement uses TRBV6-6 and TRBJ2-5; 12 bases fit TRBD2. Germline CDR1 is MNHNY and CDR2 is SVGAGI (reference sequence). This CDR3 contains 17 residues. Unmatched junction bases numbered 8, after V lost 4 bases and J lost 2 bases. The CDR3 here is CASSSWTSGELQETQYF. CDR3 DNA: TGTGCCAGCAGTTCCTGGACTAGCGGGGAGCTTCAAGAGACCCAGTACTTC.

In this sample, this clonotype turned up a few times. The DNA for the CDR3 is TGTGCCAGCAGCCCCCCCGGGTCAGATACGCAGTATTTT. This sequence encodes CASSPPGSDTQYF. V gene TRBV7-9 combines with J gene TRBJ2-3; unclear D gene. V gave up 5 bases and J gave up 4 bases, with 10 bases separating them. The length of the CDR3 is 13 residues. CDR1 SEHNR and CDR2 FQNEAQ come from the germline V gene (reference sequence).

A few counts support this clonotype. The rearrangement links TRBV6-2 or TRBV6-3 to TRBJ2-1; 9 nucleotides match TRBD2. Looked up from germline, CDR1 is MNHEY and CDR2 is SVGEGT. The CDR3 totals 15 residues. The J segment lost 5 bases and the V segment lost 6 bases, leaving 8 bases of the junction unmatched. As DNA, the CDR3 is TGTGCCAGCAGCCGCGCCCTAGCGGGAAACAATGAGCAGTTCTTC. Protein sequence: CASSRALAGNNEQFF.